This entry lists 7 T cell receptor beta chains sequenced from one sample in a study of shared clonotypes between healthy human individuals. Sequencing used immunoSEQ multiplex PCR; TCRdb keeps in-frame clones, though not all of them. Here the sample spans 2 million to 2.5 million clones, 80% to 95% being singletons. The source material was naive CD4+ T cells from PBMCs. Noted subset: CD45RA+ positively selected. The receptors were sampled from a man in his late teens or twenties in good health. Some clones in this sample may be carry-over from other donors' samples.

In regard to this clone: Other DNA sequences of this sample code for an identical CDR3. DNA of the CDR3: TGCGCCAGCAGCCAAGACCCAGGGAATACCGGGGAGCTGTTTTTT. As protein: CASSQDPGNTGELFF. The rearrangement links TRBV4-3 to TRBJ2-2, with D maybe TRBD1 (5 bases). This CDR3 contains 15 residues. With 0 bases removed from V and 5 bases from J, the gap between germline ends came to 10 bases. CDR1 is LGHNA and CDR2 is YSLEER in the germline V gene.

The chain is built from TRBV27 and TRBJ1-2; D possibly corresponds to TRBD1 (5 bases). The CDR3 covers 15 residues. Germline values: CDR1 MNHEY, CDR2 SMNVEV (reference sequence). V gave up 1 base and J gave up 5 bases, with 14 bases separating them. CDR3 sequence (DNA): TGTGCCAGCAGTTTATGGGGGGAGGTGATGTATGGCTACACCTTC. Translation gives CASSLWGEVMYGYTF.

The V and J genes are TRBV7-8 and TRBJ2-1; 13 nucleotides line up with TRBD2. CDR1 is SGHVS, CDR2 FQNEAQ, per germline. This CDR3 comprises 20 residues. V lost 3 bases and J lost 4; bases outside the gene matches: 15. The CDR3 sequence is CASSFLGLAGAGSYYNEQFF. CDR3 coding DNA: TGTGCCAGCAGCTTTCTCGGACTAGCGGGAGCTGGGTCATATTACAATGAGCAGTTCTTC.

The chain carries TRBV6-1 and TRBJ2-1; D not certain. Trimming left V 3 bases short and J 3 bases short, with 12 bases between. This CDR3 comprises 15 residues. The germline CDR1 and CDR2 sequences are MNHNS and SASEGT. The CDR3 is CASSDLSRYYNEQFF. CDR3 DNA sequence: TGTGCCAGCAGTGACCTCTCCCGGTACTACAATGAGCAGTTCTTC.

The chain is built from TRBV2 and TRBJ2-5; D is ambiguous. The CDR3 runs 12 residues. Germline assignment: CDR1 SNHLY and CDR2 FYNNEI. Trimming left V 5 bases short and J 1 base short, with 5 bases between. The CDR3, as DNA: TGTGCCAGCAGTCAAGTCCAAGAGACCCAGTACTTC. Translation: CASSQVQETQYF.

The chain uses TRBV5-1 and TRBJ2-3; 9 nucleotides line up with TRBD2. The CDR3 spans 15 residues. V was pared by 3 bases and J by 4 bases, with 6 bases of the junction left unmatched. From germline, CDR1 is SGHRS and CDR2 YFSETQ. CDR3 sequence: CASSSLAGTSDTQYF. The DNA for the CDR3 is TGCGCCAGCAGCTCTCTAGCGGGAACGTCAGATACGCAGTATTTT. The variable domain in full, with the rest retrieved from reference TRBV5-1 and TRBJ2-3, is KAGVTQTPRYLIKTRGQQVTLSCSPISGHRSVSWYQQTPGQGLQFLFEYFSETQRNKGNFPGRFSGRQFSNSRSEMNVSTLELGDSALYLCASSSLAGTSDTQYFGPGTRLTVL.

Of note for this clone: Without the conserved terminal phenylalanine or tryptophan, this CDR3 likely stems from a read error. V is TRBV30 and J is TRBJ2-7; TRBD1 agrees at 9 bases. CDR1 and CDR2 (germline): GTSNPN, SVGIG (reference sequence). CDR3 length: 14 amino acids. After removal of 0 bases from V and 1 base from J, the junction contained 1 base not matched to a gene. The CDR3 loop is CAWSVQGASYEQYL. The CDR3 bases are TGTGCCTGGAGTGTACAGGGGGCGTCCTACGAGCAGTACCTC.